Detailed here is one T cell receptor (beta chain). Its antigen has not been determined. Per-base quality was not reported, and no clone a single base away is much larger than it. RNA was extracted using the RNeasy kit, and roughly 0.5 to 1 microgram was reverse transcribed with random hexamers. The immunoSEQ multiplex PCR assay, covering 54 Vbeta and 13 Jbeta segments, was used to amplify TCR beta CDR3 regions. PCR amplification bias was corrected using a synthetic template baseline for primer optimization and computational correction. On the authors' methods: Only productive sequences were kept, with reads annotated to V, D and J genes according to IMGT and analyzed in immunoSEQ Analyzer. Clonality was computed as one minus Shannon entropy normalized by log2 of the number of productive unique sequences. For each patient and control, public and private clones were evaluated within the 100 most prevalent clones. Clones were defined as Susac-specific when absent from the healthy and MS cohorts, from approximately 1,100 published viral clones and from other ImmuneACCESS disease sequences. TCRdb itself trimmed the public reads at Q25 with fastp, ran MiXCR and retained productive beta chains. Under each unique CDR3 protein, matching rows form one entry showing the most common genes and DNA. These V and J calls derive from TCRdb rather than the authors' analysis. The sample includes roughly 160,000 distinct CDR3 sequences, with 95% to 97% observed a single time. The ten biggest clones cover 0.1% to 0.15% of the sample.

The data were taken from a study of CD8 T cells in Susac syndrome (dated by TCRdb to the late 2010s). Background for the entire study: Among the sequenced Susac syndrome patients, over five had clinically active disease and about eight were in clinical remission. At blood withdrawal, Susac syndrome patients were either therapy-naive, taking corticosteroids (in some cases with IVIg as well), or taking IVIg alone. The study used repertoire sequencing to test whether antigen drove CD8+ T cell activation and differentiation in Susac syndrome. Summary of the overall study and its limitations: No clonal expansion was detected in the CD4+ T cell repertoire of Susac syndrome patients. The TCR sequencing and HLA analysis was acknowledged to have included a relatively small number of individuals.

Counted from cysteine to phenylalanine, this CDR3 has 14 amino acids. Of all the DNA, just the CDR3 is kept, 42 bases in frame from base 1. V lost 6 bases and J lost 2 bases; the stretch between them is 14 bases long. Looking up the germline V gene (reference sequence) yields CDR1 DFQATT and CDR2 SNEGSKA. High-throughput TCR beta sequencing profiled peripheral blood CD8+ and CD4+ T cells from healthy donors, Susac syndrome patients and multiple sclerosis patients. The Susac syndrome patients fulfilled recently defined diagnostic criteria for definite or probable disease. CD8+ TEMRA cells were enriched by FACS, while bulk CD8+ and CD4+ T cells were purified by magnetic negative isolation. Blood was drawn into EDTA tubes, processed within 24 hours, and PBMCs were isolated by density gradient centrifugation. PBMCs intended for TCR sequencing were cryopreserved in liquid nitrogen and were subsequently thawed in a 37 degrees C water bath. Purity of sorted or isolated CD4+, CD8+ and CD8+ TEMRA cells was at least 90%.

Sample: CD4+ T cells from PBMCs. The sequence was obtained from a human donor with Susac syndrome. The V gene is TRBV20-1 and the J gene is TRBJ2-1; TRBD2 is possibly the D segment (6 matching bases). The DNA sequence is as follows: TGCAGTGCCATCTCGGAGCGGGCCTACAATGAGCAGTTCTTC. Protein translation: CSAISERAYNEQFF.